This T cell receptor (beta chain) was found in a study of blood T cell repertoires in COVID-19. Study details: Acute-phase and convalescent COVID-19 samples originated in the United States, Italy and Spain. Sample material is recorded as cDNA or gDNA derived from T cells, B-cell-depleted T cells, or PBMCs.

Germline V lookup: CDR1 LNHDA, CDR2 SQIVND (reference sequence). The CDR3 spans 16 residues. The J segment lost 3 bases and the V segment lost 10 bases, leaving 15 bases of the junction unmatched. As originally analysed: It was from reference gene primer amplification that nucleated cell counts were estimated. Data came from immunoSEQ multiplex PCR; TCRdb stores just in-frame clones and leaves some out. V, J and clone size are taken as reported in that table, and D and trimming were inferred from the DNA itself. The profile shows around 93,000 clones, about 92% of them singletons. Those enrolled in Seattle joined during active infection and were followed longitudinally afterward.

The chain has TRBV19 and TRBJ2-7, with 10 bases that match TRBD1. The source is a young man with COVID-19, enrolled during active disease. The sample comprised peripheral blood. CDR3 coding DNA: TGTGCCACTTCACGCTCCAGGACAGGGGGGTTCTACGAGCAGTACTTC. It translates to CATSRSRTGGFYEQYF. The full variable domain, rest sourced from reference TRBV19 and TRBJ2-7, is DGGITQSPKYLFRKEGQNVTLSCEQNLNHDAMYWYRQDPGQGLRLIYYSQIVNDFQKGDIAEGYSVSREKKESFPLTVTSAQKNPTAFYLCATSRSRTGGFYEQYFGPGTRLTVT.